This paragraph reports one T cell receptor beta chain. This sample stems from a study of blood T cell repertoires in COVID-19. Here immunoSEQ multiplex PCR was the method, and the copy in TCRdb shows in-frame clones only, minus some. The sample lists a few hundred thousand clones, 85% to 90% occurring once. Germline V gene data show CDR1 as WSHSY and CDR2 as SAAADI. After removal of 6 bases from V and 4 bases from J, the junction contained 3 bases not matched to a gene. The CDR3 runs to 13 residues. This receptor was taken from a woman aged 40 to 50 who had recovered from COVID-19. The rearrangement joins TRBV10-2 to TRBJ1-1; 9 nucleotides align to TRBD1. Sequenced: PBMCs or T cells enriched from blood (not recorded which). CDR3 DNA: TGCGCCAGCAGGACAGGGGGAATCACTGAAGCTTTCTTT. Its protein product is CASRTGGITEAFF.